The T cell receptor (beta chain) described here comes from a study of T cells in localized non-small cell lung cancer. Adjacent lung was taken at least 2 cm from the tumor margin, free of atypia. The V gene lost 3 bases and the J gene lost 1 base, with 9 bases spanning the gap. Germline V lookup: CDR1 SGHNT, CDR2 YENEEA. CDR3 length: 14 amino acids. The protocol was immunoSEQ multiplex PCR, while the TCRdb copy is restricted to in-frame clones and leaves out a portion. The sample holds several thousand clones; about 30% are singletons and the top ten take approximately 9.1%. The J gene is TRBJ2-5, the V gene TRBV11-3; D is unresolved. This clonotype was sampled from a woman between 40 and 69 years old with stage I lung adenocarcinoma. Material: normal lung tissue next to the tumor, obtained before any cancer treatment. The CDR3 loop reads CASSLWAIQETQYF. CDR3 nucleotides: TGTGCCAGCAGCTTGTGGGCTATCCAAGAGACCCAGTACTTC.